This T cell receptor beta chain derives from a study of cytomegalovirus exposure and HLA in healthy donors. Some clones are missing from TCRdb's copy, which holds only in-frame ones; the method was immunoSEQ multiplex PCR. The sample shows roughly 330,000 clones, about 85% of them seen only once. General observations from the study: Many donors carried some public TCRs, although rarity characterized most TCR sequences.

In germline, CDR1 is MNHNY, CDR2 SVGAGI (reference sequence). The V gene end was trimmed by 5 bases and the J gene end by 3 bases; junction bases not matched to a gene: 5. The CDR3 loop spans 15 amino acids. Note on this clone: Its specificity is not known.

J is TRBJ2-1 and V is TRBV6-6; 9 bases match TRBD1. Material for sequencing was PBMCs. The receptor was derived from a woman aged 25 to 39 in good health and CMV-seropositive. The CDR3 is CASSPTTGGYNEQFF. CDR3 nucleotides: TGTGCCAGCAGTCCAACGACAGGGGGCTACAATGAGCAGTTCTTC.